This T cell receptor beta chain stems from a study of PD-1 blockade in mismatch repair-deficient tumors. The CDR3 loop spans 13 amino acids. Trimming pared 0 bases from V and 6 bases from J, leaving 7 bases between. Germline V gene lookup returns CDR1 SGHTS and CDR2 YDEGEE. This table comes from immunoSEQ multiplex PCR, and its TCRdb copy is limited to in-frame clones, with some not included. The table shows approximately 80,000 clones, with 65% to 85% occurring only once. Sequences were derived from peripheral blood, sampled 44 weeks after starting pembrolizumab. This clonotype was sampled from an adult with mismatch repair-deficient cancer. The chain employs TRBV5-8 and TRBJ2-1; no reliable D call. CDR3 sequence reads: CASSLEVGNEQFF. For the CDR3, the DNA is TGTGCCAGCAGCTTGGAGGTGGGCAATGAGCAGTTCTTC. The full variable domain, its missing parts supplied by reference TRBV5-8 and TRBJ2-1, is EAGVTQSPTHLIKTRGQQATLRCSPISGHTSVYWYQQALGLGLQFLLWYDEGEERNRGNFPPRFSGRQFPNYSSELNVNALELEDSALYLCASSLEVGNEQFFGPGTRLTVL.